This section outlines one T cell receptor beta chain sequence together with its context. Its antigen target is currently unknown. No base quality information exists; no much larger clone differs at one position. These data originate in a study of blood T cell repertoires in COVID-19 (dated by TCRdb to the early 2020s). The study in broad terms: The collaborator samples originated in the United States, Italy and Spain and spanned the acute and convalescent phases of COVID-19. Nearly every sample came with metadata listing a de-identified subject ID, COVID-19 status, age in years and sex. HLA class I and class II types, where available, came from metadata supplied by the sample provider rather than from assay-based typing. A freely available public database, intended as a resource for researchers studying the immune response to SARS-CoV-2, is where the repertoires were released. Subjects who had been exposed to COVID-19, were actively infected with it, or had recovered from it provided the deeply sampled blood TCRbeta repertoires that made up the dataset. The prospective study material was composed of cDNA or gDNA derived from T cells, B-cell-depleted T cells, or PBMCs. Samples were obtained from the ongoing ImmuneRACE study (first 160 participants) and from 950 to 1,500 subjects provided by 6 global collaborators.

Points the paper makes about the study in general: How much clinical and demographic metadata was included differed by source and by participant, and the metadata was provided uncurated.

TCRbeta CDR3 regions were amplified from genomic DNA by means of the immunoSEQ Assay, a bias-controlled multiplex PCR. The authors' analysis ran thus. The number of nucleated cells in each sample was estimated by amplification of reference gene primers within the assay. Sequence reads were collapsed and filtered to measure the absolute abundance of every unique TCRbeta CDR3 rearrangement. For each sample, productive Simpson clonality was calculated by taking the square root of Simpson's diversity index across productive rearrangements. Entries here come from immuneACCESS through TCRdb and include only in-frame sequences with V and J called. Some clones fail to appear in such tables; in the studies checked, an unresolved V gene covers under half of the shortfall, and the cause of the remainder is unknown. That table is the source of V, J and clone size, and D and trimming were worked out from the DNA. The sample table records some 250,000 clones; approximately 87% of these occur just once. The top ten clones comprise 6.2% of the sample.

Collaborating institutions collected whole blood in K2EDTA tubes following their own protocols. For TCRbeta analysis, collaborators shipped samples as frozen whole blood, isolated PBMCs, or DNA extracted from either of those sample types. V is cut back by 6 bases and J by 0 bases, with 7 bases in the junction unmatched. Including the terminal cysteine and phenylalanine, the CDR3 comprises 16 residues. The CDR3 DNA has 48 bases and is translated from base 1. The germline V gene encodes CDR1 LGHNA and CDR2 YNFKEQ. Sequenced input: peripheral blood. Recombination connected TRBV4-2 to TRBJ2-1; a stretch of 8 junction bases matches TRBD1. The source of this sequence is a man in his sixties with acute or convalescent COVID-19. For the CDR3, the sequence is CASSPGDRFSYNEQFF. The nucleotides are TGTGCCAGCAGTCCTGGGGACAGGTTCTCCTACAATGAGCAGTTCTTC.